These 20 T cell receptor beta chains were sequenced from one sample in a study of cytomegalovirus exposure and HLA in healthy donors. This PCR relied on a set of 60 Vbeta primers and 13 Jbeta primers. The assay was immunoSEQ multiplex PCR, and TCRdb's table has in-frame clones only and misses some. This sample has roughly 130,000 clones, with about 74% found just once. The specimen sequenced was PBMCs. The receptors originated from a woman aged 45-65 years in good health and CMV-seropositive.

This chain uses TRBV29-1 with TRBJ2-7; the D gene is possibly TRBD1 (5 bases). The CDR3 length is 13 residues. Trimming stripped 5 bases from V and 2 bases from J, with 13 bases between. Germline CDR1 reads SQVTM; CDR2 reads ANQGSEA. In nucleotides, the CDR3 is TGCAGCGTTCTGAGTACAGGTACCTACGAGCAGTACTTC. The encoded protein is CSVLSTGTYEQYF.

This clone was counted only a few times. J is TRBJ1-1 and V is TRBV5-1; D call uncertain. CDR3 length equals 13 residues. Germline values: CDR1 SGHRS, CDR2 YFSETQ. Deletions cut 5 bases from V and 0 bases from J, with 8 bases between. DNA for the CDR3: TGCGCCAGCAGTTCGGTGGTGAACACTGAAGCTTTCTTT. Amino acid sequence: CASSSVVNTEAFF. The complete variable domain, with remaining parts taken from reference TRBV5-1 and TRBJ1-1, reads KAGVTQTPRYLIKTRGQQVTLSCSPISGHRSVSWYQQTPGQGLQFLFEYFSETQRNKGNFPGRFSGRQFSNSRSEMNVSTLELGDSALYLCASSSVVNTEAFFGQGTRLTVV.

The DNA of the CDR3 is TGTGCCAGCAGCGGGGGCGCGGCTAGCTCTGGAAACACCATATATTTT. It is translated as CASSGGAASSGNTIYF. The chain carries TRBV13 and TRBJ1-3; a weak D match, TRBD1 (6 bases). The CDR3 extends over 16 amino acids. CDR1 is PRHDT and CDR2 is FYEKMQ in the germline V gene (reference sequence). V was pared by 5 bases and J by 0 bases, with 14 bases between. Full variable domain (outside the CDR3, taken from reference TRBV13 and TRBJ1-3): AAGVIQSPRHLIKEKRETATLKCYPIPRHDTVYWYQQGPGQDPQFLISFYEKMQSDKGSIPDRFSAQQFSDYHSELNMSSLELGDSALYFCASSGGAASSGNTIYFGEGSWLTVV.

The chain couples TRBV30 to TRBJ1-4; tentatively, D is TRBD1 (5 bases). The CDR3 sequence is 16 residues long. The ends were cut back, 7 bases at V and 5 bases at J, with 23 bases in the middle. Germline CDR1 reads GTSNPN; CDR2 reads SVGIG (reference sequence). As DNA, the CDR3 is TGTGCCTCTACGCCCCATGGAGAGGGACTGAATGAAAAACTGTTTTTT. This translates into CASTPHGEGLNEKLFF.

This rearrangement joins TRBV6-5 to TRBJ1-4; 8 bases align to TRBD1. Germline lookup yields CDR1 MNHEY and CDR2 SVGAGI. Germline trimming cut 6 bases from V and 6 bases from J; bases unmatched to any gene: 9. CDR3 length: 15 residues. Here the CDR3 DNA reads TGTGCCAGCAGCGGGGGCAGGGGGCCTCATGAAAAACTGTTTTTT. Encoded protein: CASSGGRGPHEKLFF.

This CDR3 reads CASKLEWNTGELFF. The CDR3 nucleotides read TGTGCCAGCAAGCTCGAGTGGAACACCGGGGAGCTGTTTTTT. The chain couples TRBV6-4 to TRBJ2-2; D is ambiguous. The V end was cut by 7 bases, the J end by 1 base, with 10 bases between. The CDR3 loop spans 14 amino acids. The germline gives CDR1 MRHNA, CDR2 SNTAGT.

V is TRBV2 and J is TRBJ1-5; D unresolved. Trimming pared 6 bases from V and 5 bases from J, leaving 14 bases between. The CDR3 loop spans 14 amino acids. Germline V gene lookup returns CDR1 SNHLY and CDR2 FYNNEI. CDR3 sequence: CASSPSGGHQPQHF. The CDR3, as DNA: TGTGCCAGCAGCCCCTCGGGAGGGCATCAGCCCCAGCATTTT.

CDR3 bases: TGTGCCAGCAGCCCTAGTGGGGGCAGGCGCACAGATACGCAGTATTTT. It specifies CASSPSGGRRTDTQYF. The V and J genes are TRBV7-2 and TRBJ2-3; D perhaps matches TRBD1 (6 bases). The germline gives CDR1 SGHTA, CDR2 FQGNSA. The CDR3 contains 16 residues. Trimming took off 5 bases at V and 1 base at J, with 16 bases between the two ends.

The chain carries TRBV7-2 and TRBJ1-2; unclear D gene. Germline CDR1 is SGHTA and CDR2 is FQGNSA. The CDR3 is 14 amino acids. V gave up 5 bases and J gave up 4 bases, with 14 bases separating them. This CDR3 reads CASSLPTEAYGYTF. CDR3 in DNA: TGTGCCAGCAGCCTCCCTACGGAGGCCTATGGCTACACCTTC. Supplemented by reference TRBV7-2 and TRBJ1-2, the full variable domain reads GAGVSQSPSNKVTEKGKDVELRCDPISGHTALYWYRQSLGQGLEFLIYFQGNSAPDKSGLPSDRFSAERTGGSVSTLTIQRTQQEDSAVYLCASSLPTEAYGYTFGSGTRLTVV.

The chain couples TRBV7-6 to TRBJ2-5, with 7 bases identical to TRBD2. Germline CDR1 reads SGHVS; CDR2 reads FNYEAQ. Unmatched junction bases numbered 15, after V lost 0 bases and J lost 5 bases. The CDR3 totals 18 residues. The CDR3 protein is CASSLARARGEWSETQYF. The CDR3 bases are TGTGCCAGCAGCTTAGCTCGGGCCCGGGGGGAATGGTCGGAGACCCAGTACTTC.

The V and J genes are TRBV5-1 and TRBJ2-7; D gene uncertain. The CDR3 contains 14 residues. The germline gives CDR1 SGHRS, CDR2 YFSETQ. The V gene lost 0 bases and the J gene lost 4 bases, with 11 bases spanning the gap. The chain's CDR3 is CASSLEPYGYEQYF. In DNA, the CDR3 is TGCGCCAGCAGCTTGGAACCGTACGGGTACGAGCAGTACTTC.

The chain has TRBV11-3 and TRBJ2-6; a weak D match, TRBD2 (6 bases). V lost 11 bases and J 2 bases, leaving 10 bases between the germline ends. Looked up from germline, CDR1 is SGHNT and CDR2 is YENEEA. The CDR3 is 13 residues long. Here the CDR3 reads CAGGEAGANVLTF. CDR3 nucleotide sequence: TGTGCCGGAGGGGAGGCTGGGGCCAACGTCCTGACTTTC.

The chain joins TRBV6-1 to TRBJ1-5; D might be TRBD1 (6 bases). The CDR3 loop spans 16 amino acids. Deletions cut 1 base from V and 5 bases from J, with 15 bases between. Per the germline V gene, CDR1 is MNHNS and CDR2 is SASEGT. The CDR3 loop is CASSEEGVASHQPQHF. CDR3 in DNA: TGTGCCAGCAGTGAAGAGGGGGTCGCATCCCATCAGCCCCAGCATTTT.

This clone was counted only a few times. The chain links TRBV2 to TRBJ2-3; 12 bases match TRBD1. The CDR3 is 14 residues long. The V gene end was trimmed by 7 bases and the J gene end by 9 bases; junction bases not matched to a gene: 8. Germline V gene lookup returns CDR1 SNHLY and CDR2 FYNNEI. Written as DNA, the CDR3 is TGTGCCAGCACTACCGGGACAGGGGGCCAAACGCAGTATTTT. It codes for CASTTGTGGQTQYF.

The J gene is TRBJ1-1, the V gene TRBV5-6, with D tentatively TRBD1 (5 bases). Trimming took off 4 bases at V and 3 bases at J, with 13 bases between the two ends. Looked up from germline, CDR1 is SGHDT and CDR2 is YYEEEE. The CDR3 is made up of 14 amino acids. The CDR3 reads CASSLVRGDTEAFF. The CDR3 nucleotides are TGTGCCAGCAGCCTGGTAAGGGGCGACACTGAAGCTTTCTTT.

This clone showed up just once. The rearrangement joins TRBV4-2 to TRBJ2-2; 10 nucleotides agree with TRBD1. The trim removed 1 base at V and 12 bases at J, leaving 11 bases unmatched. CDR1 is LGHNA, CDR2 YNFKEQ, per germline. This CDR3 comprises 16 residues. The CDR3 nucleotides read TGTGCCAGCAGCCAAGGCCGACAGGGGGCCCCAGGGCAGCTGTTTTTT. Protein: CASSQGRQGAPGQLFF.

The chain employs TRBV6-1 and TRBJ1-5; 8 nucleotides match TRBD1. CDR1 is MNHNS and CDR2 is SASEGT in the germline V gene. The CDR3 totals 14 residues. Trimming at V came to 3 bases and at J to 7 bases, leaving 5 bases not matched to a gene. CDR3 coding DNA: TGTGCCAGCAGTGAGGCAGGGGGCGGCCAGCCCCAGCATTTT. Translating it yields CASSEAGGGQPQHF.

This chain links TRBV10-3 with TRBJ2-3, with TRBD2 matching 7 bases. The CDR3 has 16 residues. Trimming took 6 bases from V and 1 from J; bases not matched to a gene: 10. The germline V gene encodes CDR1 ENHRY and CDR2 SYGVKD. The CDR3 DNA follows: TGTGCCATCAGCGCCGGACTAGTCGGTGGCACAGATACGCAGTATTTT. This sequence encodes CAISAGLVGGTDTQYF.

The rearrangement links TRBV19 to TRBJ1-5; 7 nucleotides line up with TRBD1. J lost 4 bases, V lost 1 base, and 4 bases had no gene match. The CDR3 is 15 residues long. Per the germline V gene, CDR1 is LNHDA and CDR2 is SQIVND (reference sequence). The CDR3: CASSIGRGANQPQHF. DNA for the CDR3: TGTGCCAGTAGTATAGGCAGGGGGGCGAATCAGCCCCAGCATTTT.

The chain uses TRBV10-2 and TRBJ2-5; D remains ambiguous. The DNA end favors TRBJ2-7, so the J call may be wrong. The CDR3 has 13 residues. CDR1 and CDR2 from the germline V gene are WSHSY and SAAADI. The DNA for the CDR3 is TGCGCCAGCAGAGACCCCCAGCACTACGAGCAGTACTTC. It is translated as CASRDPQHYEQYF.